The 4 T cell receptor beta chains below were found in one sample sequenced in a study of shared clonotypes between healthy human individuals. Libraries were prepared by immunoSEQ multiplex PCR; TCRdb keeps only in-frame clonotypes and omits some of them. The sample lists 950,000 to 1,100,000 clones; around 74% were seen once. Input material: memory CD4+ T cells sorted from blood. Stated subset: CD45RA-negative fraction. The receptors shown here come from a man aged 18 to 29 in good health.

The V gene is TRBV6-1, the J gene TRBJ2-5; the match to TRBD2 covers 7 bases. V lost 6 bases and J lost 4; bases outside the gene matches: 11. This CDR3 comprises 15 residues. Germline V gives CDR1 MNHNS, CDR2 SASEGT. CDR3 bases: TGTGCCAGCAGAGGGCGGGGGTTAGAGGGAGAGACCCAGTACTTC. It encodes CASRGRGLEGETQYF.

V usage is TRBV28 and J usage is TRBJ2-7; 7 bases align to TRBD1. This CDR3 has 15 amino acids. With V trimmed by 5 bases and J by 1 base, 8 bases remained unmatched. Germline CDR1 and CDR2: MDHEN and SYDVKM. CDR3 sequence: CASSTPGQRSYEQYF. As DNA, the CDR3 is TGTGCCAGCAGTACCCCGGGACAGAGATCCTACGAGCAGTACTTC.

The CDR3 nucleotides are TGTGCCAGCAGGTTAACAGGGGGCGGAACTGAAGCTTTCTTT. This codes for CASRLTGGGTEAFF. The gene calls are TRBV7-9 and TRBJ1-1, with 9 bases identical to TRBD1. V lost 6 bases, J lost 5 bases, and 7 bases stayed unmatched. The germline gives CDR1 SEHNR, CDR2 FQNEAQ (reference sequence). CDR3 length: 14 amino acids.

The chain combines TRBV7-2 with TRBJ2-1; TRBD2 matches 7 bases. The CDR3 extends over 14 amino acids. V lost 5 bases, J lost 5 bases, and 6 bases stayed unmatched. The germline gives CDR1 SGHTA, CDR2 FQGNSA. The CDR3 bases are TGTGCCAGCAGCCCCGGACTAGAAGACAATGAGCAGTTCTTC. It yields the protein CASSPGLEDNEQFF.